This passage covers 31 T cell receptor beta chains from one sample sequenced in a study of Ad26.COV2.S vaccination and SARS-CoV-2 variants. The treatment here: about 20 received Ad26.COV2.S at low or high dose, single or two shots; 5 received placebo; per-sample allocation not given. Sampling was performed 63 days after the first vaccine or placebo injection. Only in-frame clones appear in the TCRdb table, and some are missing; sequencing was by immunoSEQ multiplex PCR. The table lists around 450,000 clones, 80% to 90% of them singletons. This specimen consisted of peripheral blood, obtained in a trial of Ad26.COV2.S vaccine versus placebo. The source is a person between 18 and 65 years old who received the Ad26.COV2.S COVID-19 vaccine or a placebo.

The table lists this clone with a count of one. This chain connects TRBV4-1 to TRBJ2-5; 8 nucleotides line up with TRBD2. This CDR3 is built from 18 residues. Germline CDR1 reads MGHRA; CDR2 reads YSYEKL. V gave up 0 bases and J gave up 0 bases; unmatched junction bases: 9. Here the CDR3 reads CASSQDPVGRGDQETQYF. CDR3 coding DNA: TGCGCCAGCAGCCAAGATCCGGTGGGGCGGGGGGACCAAGAGACCCAGTACTTC.

The chain is built from TRBV5-6 and TRBJ2-3; TRBD1 matches at 9 bases. Germline V gene data show CDR1 as SGHDT and CDR2 as YYEEEE. There are 15 residues in the CDR3. Germline trimming cut 1 base from V and 4 bases from J; bases unmatched to any gene: 4. CDR3 residues: CASSLWDREADTQYF. DNA of the CDR3: TGTGCCAGCAGCTTGTGGGACAGGGAGGCAGATACGCAGTATTTT.

The genes are TRBV5-1 and TRBJ1-1; possibly TRBD1 for D (6 bases). Trimming removed 4 bases at V and 0 bases at J, with 10 bases between. This CDR3 comprises 14 residues. Germline CDR1 reads SGHRS; CDR2 reads YFSETQ. The CDR3: CASSPRDMNTEAFF. In nucleotides, the CDR3 is TGCGCCAGCAGCCCACGGGACATGAACACTGAAGCTTTCTTT.

The gene calls are TRBV28 and TRBJ1-2; D uncertain. Trimming pared 7 bases from V and 1 base from J, leaving 10 bases between. In germline, CDR1 is MDHEN, CDR2 SYDVKM. CDR3 size: 13 residues. CDR3 coding DNA: TGTGCCAGCAAAATAGCAGATAACTATGGCTACACCTTC. This encodes CASKIADNYGYTF.

The genes are TRBV6-5 and TRBJ1-6, with TRBD1 as a possible D gene (6 bases). The CDR3 consists of 14 residues. Germline-derived CDR1 and CDR2 are MNHEY and SVGAGI. Deletions cut 9 bases from V and 6 bases from J, with 15 bases between. This CDR3 reads CASLRGLSNSPLHF. Written as DNA, the CDR3 is TGTGCCAGTCTCAGGGGTCTTAGTAATTCACCCCTCCACTTT.

V is TRBV3-1 (or the pseudogene TRBV3-2) and J is TRBJ2-3; D is unresolved. This CDR3 region has 14 residues. Germline CDR1 LGHDT, CDR2 YNNKEL (reference sequence). V was cut by 4 bases and J by 2 bases, with 10 bases left in between. Written as DNA, the CDR3 is TGTGCCAGCAGCCCCACACCCACCACAGATACGCAGTATTTT. It is translated as CASSPTPTTDTQYF.

The chain combines TRBV2 with TRBJ2-3; the D gene is possibly TRBD2 (6 bases). Germline V CDR1 and CDR2: SNHLY, FYNNEI. V lost 3 bases to trimming and J lost 4 bases, with 14 bases between them. The CDR3 is made up of 15 amino acids. The CDR3 is CASSDVGGSADTQYF. The CDR3 bases are TGTGCCAGCAGTGATGTGGGGGGTTCAGCAGATACGCAGTATTTT. Looking up the rest from reference TRBV2 and TRBJ2-3 gives the full variable domain: EPEVTQTPSHQVTQMGQEVILRCVPISNHLYFYWYRQILGQKVEFLVSFYNNEISEKSEIFDDQFSVERPDGSNFTLKIRSTKLEDSAMYFCASSDVGGSADTQYFGPGTRLTVL.

The chain carries TRBV15 and TRBJ2-1; D is possibly TRBD2 (5 bases). This CDR3 has 15 amino acids. The ends were cut back, 6 bases at V and 5 bases at J, with 17 bases in the middle. The germline gives CDR1 LNHNV, CDR2 YYDKDF (reference sequence). For the CDR3, the DNA is TGTGCCACCAGTTGGGAGCGGAGGCGTAACAATGAGCAGTTCTTC. It specifies CATSWERRRNNEQFF.

In the case of this clone: The junction differs from germline at one of its ends, possibly a read error. The chain links TRBV6-5 to TRBJ1-2, with D maybe TRBD1 (5 bases). Germline CDR1 MNHEY, CDR2 SVGAGI. The CDR3 has 14 amino acids. The CDR3 sequence: CASCYSRGAGGYTF. In DNA, the CDR3 is TGTGCCAGCTGTTACTCGCGCGGGGCGGGGGGCTACACCTTC.

The chain employs TRBV5-8 and TRBJ2-3, with 10 bases that match TRBD2. CDR1 and CDR2 (germline): SGHTS, YDEGEE. The CDR3 runs to 17 residues. J was trimmed by 2 bases and V by 0 bases; bases with no gene match: 6. The CDR3 spells CASSLGLAGAYTDTQYF. CDR3 nucleotide sequence: TGTGCCAGCAGCTTGGGGCTAGCGGGGGCTTACACAGATACGCAGTATTTT.

The gene calls are TRBV5-4 and TRBJ2-1, with TRBD2 identical over 10 bases. The CDR3 is 15 residues long. V dropped 0 bases and J dropped 9; count of bases not matched to a gene: 6. CDR1 and CDR2 (germline): SGHNT, YYREEE (reference sequence). The CDR3 DNA reads as TGTGCCAGCAGCTTGGACAGCGGGAGGGCTGTTGAGCAGTTCTTC. Its protein product is CASSLDSGRAVEQFF.

This clone was seen just once. The V and J genes are TRBV4-2 and TRBJ1-2; 7 bases line up with TRBD1. Germline V gene data show CDR1 as LGHNA and CDR2 as YNFKEQ. Losses at the gene ends were 4 bases for V and 8 bases for J; bases not matched to a gene: 4. This CDR3 spans 12 amino acids. CDR3 residues: CASSPDRSGYTF. CDR3 sequence (DNA): TGTGCCAGCAGCCCGGACAGGAGCGGCTACACCTTC.

This clone was seen more than once but under ten times. The rearrangement uses TRBV27 and TRBJ2-1; TRBD2 matches at 9 bases. V lost 5 bases to trimming and J lost 7 bases; unmatched junction nucleotides: 12. The CDR3 length is 16 residues. Germline loops: CDR1 MNHEY, CDR2 SMNVEV (reference sequence). CDR3 nucleotides: TGTGCCAGCAGTCTCGATGCGGGAGGGCCGGGGAATGAGCAGTTCTTC. It translates to CASSLDAGGPGNEQFF.

The rearrangement joins TRBV6-5 to TRBJ2-3; 8 nucleotides match TRBD2. The CDR3 sequence is 15 residues long. Germline V lookup: CDR1 MNHEY, CDR2 SVGAGI. The V segment lost 2 bases and the J segment 3 bases; nucleotides outside the gene matches: 4. Written as DNA, the CDR3 is TGTGCCAGCAGTTACGGGCGGGGGGAGACAGATACGCAGTATTTT. Its translation is CASSYGRGETDTQYF.

This clone was seen more than once but under ten times. J is TRBJ1-2 and V is TRBV2; a possible D gene is TRBD1 (6 bases). Germline V lookup: CDR1 SNHLY, CDR2 FYNNEI. The CDR3 runs to 13 residues. V lost 10 bases, J lost 14 bases, and 26 bases lay in between. The CDR3 reads CATLPRQDQISTF. CDR3 sequence (DNA): TGTGCCACACTCCCTCGACAGGACCAAATCTCTACCTTC.

This chain connects TRBV5-1 to TRBJ2-3; 10 positions agree with TRBD2. Germline V gene lookup returns CDR1 SGHRS and CDR2 YFSETQ. The CDR3 is made up of 16 amino acids. V dropped 0 bases and J dropped 1; count of bases not matched to a gene: 2. CDR3 protein: CASSLGLAGGTDTQYF. The CDR3 region has the DNA TGCGCCAGCAGCTTGGGTCTAGCGGGGGGCACAGATACGCAGTATTTT.

The gene calls are TRBV5-5 and TRBJ1-5, with D hard to call. This CDR3 region has 13 residues. V gave up 0 bases and J gave up 3 bases, with 4 bases separating them. Germline V gives CDR1 SGHKS, CDR2 YYEKEE (reference sequence). DNA for the CDR3: TGTGCCAGCAGCTTGGACCACAATCAGCCCCAGCATTTT. It is translated as CASSLDHNQPQHF.

The chain carries TRBV5-6 and TRBJ1-5; unclear D gene. CDR3 length: 14 residues. Germline CDR1 reads SGHDT; CDR2 reads YYEEEE. Trimming pared 3 bases from V and 3 bases from J, leaving 10 bases between. CDR3 loop: CASSSGPLNQPQHF. As DNA, the CDR3 is TGTGCCAGCAGCTCCGGACCGCTCAATCAGCCCCAGCATTTT.

The chain has TRBV11-3 and TRBJ2-4; the match to TRBD1 covers 7 bases. The germline V gene encodes CDR1 SGHNT and CDR2 YENEEA. J was trimmed by 5 bases and V by 5 bases; bases with no gene match: 3. The CDR3 totals 13 residues. The CDR3, as DNA: TGTGCCAGCAGCAAGACAGGGCAAAACATTCAGTACTTC. It is translated as CASSKTGQNIQYF.

The chain is built from TRBV24-1 and TRBJ2-5; 7 bases match TRBD2. The CDR3 extends over 14 amino acids. CDR1 is KGHDR, CDR2 SFDVKD, per germline. V lost 4 bases, J lost 5 bases, and 6 bases stayed unmatched. CDR3 residues: CATSDPTSAETQYF. Written as DNA, the CDR3 is TGTGCCACCAGTGACCCCACTAGCGCGGAGACCCAGTACTTC.

The V call is TRBV24-1, the J call TRBJ2-2; D is ambiguous. This CDR3 spans 13 amino acids. Deletions cut 6 bases from V and 4 bases from J, with 8 bases between. Germline-derived CDR1 and CDR2 are KGHDR and SFDVKD. In DNA, the CDR3 is TGTGCCACCAGTAGAAGAGGCACCGGGGAGCTGTTTTTT. This encodes CATSRRGTGELFF.

This clone was seen just once. The rearrangement uses TRBV4-1 and TRBJ1-1; 10 bases map to TRBD1. Germline lookup yields CDR1 MGHRA and CDR2 YSYEKL. Trimming removed 6 bases from V and 1 base from J; junction bases left unmatched: 11. The CDR3 is made up of 17 amino acids. The DNA for the CDR3 is TGCGCCAGCAGACGCCGACAGGGGGCTAAGAGGAACACTGAAGCTTTCTTT. Translation: CASRRRQGAKRNTEAFF.

V usage is TRBV11-2 and J usage is TRBJ2-7, with a weak D call TRBD1 (6 bases). There are 14 residues in the CDR3. Germline loops: CDR1 SGHAT, CDR2 FQNNGV. The V end was cut by 5 bases, the J end by 6 bases, with 17 bases between. Here the CDR3 DNA reads TGTGCCAGCAGCCCCATAAACCTAGGGGGCGAGCAGTACTTC. Amino acids: CASSPINLGGEQYF.

This clone appeared a single time. V gene TRBV6-2 or TRBV6-3 combines with J gene TRBJ2-2, with D possibly matching TRBD1 (6 bases). V dropped 4 bases and J dropped 7 bases, with 25 bases sitting between them. The germline V gene encodes CDR1 MNHEY and CDR2 SVGEGT. This CDR3 contains 18 residues. CDR3 nucleotide sequence: TGTGCCAGCAGTTCCTACATGGTTTCCTCTTGGGACAACGGGGAGCTGTTTTTT. It is translated as CASSSYMVSSWDNGELFF.

The rearrangement joins TRBV24-1 to TRBJ1-2; the D gene is possibly TRBD1 (5 bases). The CDR3 sequence is 15 residues long. V lost 3 bases and J 2 bases, leaving 12 bases between the germline ends. CDR1 and CDR2 from the germline V gene are KGHDR and SFDVKD. CDR3: CATSDPGTQNYGYTF. DNA of the CDR3: TGTGCCACCAGTGATCCTGGGACCCAGAACTATGGCTACACCTTC.

The CDR3 loop reads CSVLHGGSYEQYF. CDR3 sequence (DNA): TGCAGCGTCCTCCATGGGGGATCTTACGAGCAGTACTTC. The J gene is TRBJ2-7, the V gene TRBV29-1; D tentatively fits TRBD1 or TRBD2 (5 bases each). Deletions cut 6 bases from V and 4 bases from J, with 16 bases between. This CDR3 is 13 amino acids long. Germline values: CDR1 SQVTM, CDR2 ANQGSEA.

V is TRBV9 and J is TRBJ2-3; the D gene could be TRBD1 or TRBD2 (5 bases each). From germline, CDR1 is SGDLS and CDR2 YYNGEE. This CDR3 has 14 amino acids. Trimming cost V 3 bases and J 2 bases, with 10 bases left between them. CDR3 sequence (DNA): TGTGCCAGCAGCGCGTGGGACGACACAGATACGCAGTATTTT. Its translation: CASSAWDDTDTQYF.

The V and J genes are TRBV27 and TRBJ1-1; D might be TRBD1 (6 bases). Trimming pared 4 bases from V and 6 bases from J, leaving 24 bases between. Germline loops: CDR1 MNHEY, CDR2 SMNVEV (reference sequence). The CDR3 length is 17 residues. CDR3 amino acids: CASSSQQGRYATAEAFF. CDR3 DNA sequence: TGTGCCAGCAGTTCCCAACAGGGACGGTACGCTACGGCTGAAGCTTTCTTT.

The chain employs TRBV2 and TRBJ1-4, with D possibly being TRBD1 (6 bases). The CDR3 is made up of 12 amino acids. Per the germline V gene, CDR1 is SNHLY and CDR2 is FYNNEI. Deletions cut 7 bases from V and 5 bases from J, with 8 bases between. CDR3 residues: CASKGQNEKLFF. In DNA form, the CDR3 reads TGTGCCAGCAAAGGACAGAATGAAAAACTGTTTTTT. Variable domain in full (rest from reference TRBV2 and TRBJ1-4): EPEVTQTPSHQVTQMGQEVILRCVPISNHLYFYWYRQILGQKVEFLVSFYNNEISEKSEIFDDQFSVERPDGSNFTLKIRSTKLEDSAMYFCASKGQNEKLFFGSGTQLSVL.

The V gene is TRBV5-1, the J gene TRBJ2-3; 7 bases line up with TRBD2. The V and J ends lost 4 bases and 13 bases, in that order; junction bases with no gene match: 15. Per germline, CDR1 SGHRS and CDR2 YFSETQ. There are 14 residues in the CDR3. CDR3 sequence: CASSPLAAGRVEYF. The CDR3 bases are TGCGCCAGCAGCCCGCTAGCGGCGGGAAGGGTAGAGTATTTT.

V and J are TRBV7-3 and TRBJ2-3; D gene ambiguous. The CDR3 is 16 residues long. In germline, CDR1 is SGHTA, CDR2 FQGTGA. V shed 4 bases and J shed 3 bases, with 17 bases lying between them. The DNA for the CDR3 is TGTGCCAGCAGCTCGTCGAACGGTCCAGAGACAGATACGCAGTATTTT. It codes for CASSSSNGPETDTQYF. Full variable domain (outside the CDR3, taken from reference TRBV7-3 and TRBJ2-3): GAGVSQTPSNKVTEKGKYVELRCDPISGHTALYWYRQSLGQGPEFLIYFQGTGAADDSGLPNDRFFAVRPEGSVSTLKIQRTERGDSAVYLCASSSSNGPETDTQYFGPGTRLTVL.